The 13 T cell receptor beta chains reported below all come from one sample, sequenced in a study of blood T cell repertoires in COVID-19. Clones were sequenced by immunoSEQ multiplex PCR, and TCRdb holds only the in-frame ones, with some missing. The table includes 95,000 to 150,000 clones, roughly 84% detected once. Material for sequencing was PBMCs or T cells enriched from blood (not recorded which). These receptors all come from a woman aged 25 to 39 who had recovered from COVID-19.

This chain joins TRBV7-2 and TRBJ2-2; TRBD1 matches 8 bases. CDR1 is SGHTA, CDR2 FQGNSA, per germline. V trimming: 5 bases; J trimming: 6 bases; junction bases outside the gene matches: 17. The CDR3 runs to 18 residues. The CDR3 DNA sequence: TGTGCCAGCAGCCCGAGACCCTCCGGACAGGGTGGGGCCGGGGAGCTGTTTTTT. Its protein product is CASSPRPSGQGGAGELFF.

This clone turned up a few times. V gene TRBV10-1 combines with J gene TRBJ1-1; weak D call: TRBD1 (5 bases). The CDR3 extends over 17 amino acids. Germline V CDR1 and CDR2: WNHNN, SYGVQD (reference sequence). The V end was cut by 0 bases, the J end by 4 bases, with 18 bases between. CDR3 sequence (DNA): TGCGCCAGCAGTGAGTCCCCATGTGAAGCAGGGATCACTGAAGCTTTCTTT. It yields the protein CASSESPCEAGITEAFF.

This chain uses TRBV18 with TRBJ2-5; 7 nucleotides line up with TRBD1. V trimming: 2 bases; J trimming: 7 bases; junction bases outside the gene matches: 13. This CDR3 spans 16 amino acids. Germline CDR1 and CDR2: KGHSH and LQKENI. CDR3: CASSPSVTTGTGTQYF. Here the CDR3 DNA reads TGTGCCAGCTCACCAAGTGTGACGACAGGGACCGGGACCCAGTACTTC.

The V gene is TRBV7-2, the J gene TRBJ2-2; the match to TRBD2 covers 7 bases. Germline assignment: CDR1 SGHTA and CDR2 FQGNSA. The V gene end was trimmed by 1 base and the J gene end by 2 bases; junction bases not matched to a gene: 7. The CDR3 contains 17 residues. CDR3 DNA: TGTGCCAGCAGCTTAGATTTCGCGGGGGTTAACACCGGGGAGCTGTTTTTT. This codes for CASSLDFAGVNTGELFF.

This clone was picked up a small number of times. The rearrangement uses TRBV7-2 and TRBJ1-3, with TRBD1 as a possible D gene (5 bases). Trimming took 3 bases from V and 6 from J, leaving 9 bases between them. There are 13 residues in the CDR3. CDR1 and CDR2 from the germline V gene are SGHTA and FQGNSA. This chain's CDR3 is CASSFKGLNTIYF. In nucleotides, the CDR3 is TGTGCCAGCAGCTTCAAGGGACTAAACACCATATATTTT.

J is TRBJ2-7 and V is TRBV7-8; a possible D gene is TRBD2 (6 bases). Between the trimmed V and J ends, which lost 1 base and 2 bases, there was a span of 6 bases. The length of the CDR3 is 13 residues. CDR1 is SGHVS, CDR2 FQNEAQ, per germline. The DNA for the CDR3 is TGTGCCAGCAGCTTAGGGAGGGCCTACGAGCAGTACTTC. Residues: CASSLGRAYEQYF. Full variable domain (remainder filled in from reference TRBV7-8 and TRBJ2-7): GAGVSQSPRYKVAKRGQDVALRCDPISGHVSLFWYQQALGQGPEFLTYFQNEAQLDKSGLPSDRFFAERPEGSVSTLKIQRTQQEDSAVYLCASSLGRAYEQYFGPGTRLTVT.

The gene calls are TRBV28 and TRBJ1-4; TRBD1 aligns across 10 bases. From germline, CDR1 is MDHEN and CDR2 SYDVKM. The CDR3 has 15 amino acids. The V gene end was trimmed by 2 bases and the J gene end by 9 bases; junction bases not matched to a gene: 6. The CDR3 DNA sequence: TGTGCCAGCAGTTTAATGACAGGGGGCCGACAAAAACTGTTTTTT. Encoded protein: CASSLMTGGRQKLFF.

The CDR3 DNA sequence: TGTGCCAGCAGCCCGACGGGTGCGGATGAGCAGTACTTC. Protein sequence: CASSPTGADEQYF. This chain uses TRBV7-3 with TRBJ2-7; the D is unclear. CDR1 SGHTA and CDR2 FQGTGA come from the germline V gene. The CDR3 extends over 13 amino acids. V was clipped by 5 bases and J by 7 bases, with 15 bases between them.

The chain employs TRBV9 and TRBJ2-1; D perhaps matches TRBD2 (6 bases). The CDR3 runs to 12 residues. Between the trimmed V and J ends, which lost 4 bases and 7 bases, there was a span of 9 bases. Germline values: CDR1 SGDLS, CDR2 YYNGEE. In nucleotides, the CDR3 is TGTGCCAGCAGCATCGGAGGGAATGAGCAGTTCTTC. It yields the protein CASSIGGNEQFF.

This sequence joins TRBV4-2 and TRBJ2-3; TRBD2 aligns across 10 bases. This CDR3 has 17 amino acids. The V and J ends lost 2 bases and 2 bases, in that order; junction bases with no gene match: 7. Per germline, CDR1 LGHNA and CDR2 YNFKEQ. This CDR3 reads CASSQFASGGFTDTQYF. The DNA of the CDR3 is TGTGCCAGCAGCCAATTCGCTAGCGGGGGTTTCACAGATACGCAGTATTTT.

This chain links TRBV5-1 with TRBJ1-5; 10 bases fit TRBD1. The germline CDR1 and CDR2 sequences are SGHRS and YFSETQ. Trimming removed 4 bases from V and 0 bases from J; junction bases left unmatched: 10. The CDR3 consists of 18 residues. CDR3 residues: CASSATPGTGDSNQPQHF. The CDR3 DNA is TGCGCCAGCAGCGCGACCCCCGGGACAGGGGATAGCAATCAGCCCCAGCATTTT. The full variable domain, in which reference TRBV5-1 and TRBJ1-5 provide the parts outside the CDR3, is KAGVTQTPRYLIKTRGQQVTLSCSPISGHRSVSWYQQTPGQGLQFLFEYFSETQRNKGNFPGRFSGRQFSNSRSEMNVSTLELGDSALYLCASSATPGTGDSNQPQHFGDGTRLSIL.

About this clone itself: One junction end does not reproduce the germline sequence, and a read error may be involved. This rearrangement joins TRBV7-7 to TRBJ2-5, with D perhaps matching TRBD2 (7 bases). There are 13 residues in the CDR3. Germline assignment: CDR1 SSHAT and CDR2 FNYEAQ (reference sequence). CDR3 residues: CASSLGGGETQYF. In DNA form, the CDR3 reads TGTGCTAGCAGCTTAGGGGGAGGGGAGACCCAGTACTTC.

V and J are TRBV28 and TRBJ1-6, with D perhaps matching TRBD1 (6 bases). This CDR3 is built from 13 residues. CDR1 is MDHEN, CDR2 SYDVKM, per germline. Trimming stripped 5 bases from V and 9 bases from J, with 11 bases between. The CDR3, as DNA: TGTGCCAGCAGTGGACAGATCGTTTCACCCCTCCACTTT. Protein product: CASSGQIVSPLHF.